The clone carrying this T cell receptor (beta chain) was recorded many times. The antigen remains undetermined. The TCR beta CDR3 regions underwent amplification using RNA transcripts as the source. The TCR CDR3 first-round RT-PCR relied on the HTBI primer set. TCRdb re-derived calls from the multiplex PCR reads in MiXCR, one entry per CDR3 protein. Of roughly 110,000 distinct CDR3 sequences listed, approximately 15% are singletons. Patients aged 18 to 65 had newly diagnosed hyperthyroidism lasting under 2 months. Patients were excluded because of uncontrolled infection, other autoimmune disease, pregnancy or lactation. The V and J ends lost 1 base and 11 bases, in that order; junction bases with no gene match: 5. The CDR3 is 14 amino acids. CDR1 is SEHNR, CDR2 FQNEAQ, per germline (reference sequence). The data stem from a study of T cells in Graves' hyperthyroidism and ophthalmopathy. The study, taken as a whole, reports: Blood held most thyroid clonotypes expanded above 0.001 frequency. Using 13 V-J features, a model discriminated ophthalmopathy from stable hyperthyroidism.

The chain couples TRBV7-9 to TRBJ2-3; the match to TRBD2 covers 11 bases. The sequence came from a woman aged 50 to 60 with Graves' hyperthyroidism. Sequencing was carried out using blood. CDR3 region: CASSLVASGRLQYF. DNA of the CDR3: TGTGCCAGCAGCTTAGTGGCTAGCGGGAGGTTGCAGTATTTT.